A single sample is the source of the 24 T cell receptor beta chains below, sequenced in a study of blood T cells in healthy people across ages (dated by TCRdb to between 2015 and 2017). The method was 5' RACE. A second PCR of about 7 to 12 cycles was run with a J-beta primer mix and a sample-barcoded 5' primer. Using fastp trimming at Q25 and MiXCR clonotype assembly, TCRdb reanalyzed the public sequencing data and kept in-frame beta chains. Every distinct CDR3 protein forms one entry, paired with its most common genes and DNA. This sample is represented by roughly 1.9 million distinct CDR3 sequences; 39% of them were singletons. About 21% of the sample comes from the top ten. The sequencing sample was made of blood. The receptors were sampled from a human donor in good health.

The rearrangement uses TRBV2 and TRBJ1-1, with D maybe TRBD1 (5 bases). V dropped 6 bases and J dropped 6 bases, with 11 bases sitting between them. There are 12 residues in the CDR3. CDR1 SNHLY and CDR2 FYNNEI come from the germline V gene. CDR3 protein: CASSEQDAEAFF. As DNA, the CDR3 is TGTGCCAGCAGCGAACAGGACGCTGAAGCTTTCTTT.

The V gene is TRBV7-2, the J gene TRBJ2-7; TRBD1 aligns across 7 bases. V was clipped by 6 bases and J by 6 bases; unmatched bases: 20. Looked up from germline, CDR1 is SGHTA and CDR2 is FQGNSA. This CDR3 is 17 amino acids long. CDR3 nucleotides: TGTGCCAGCAGAACAGGGGCCAATAGGTCGGGTAAAGTCGAGCAGTACTTC. Amino acid sequence: CASRTGANRSGKVEQYF.

This clonotype was picked up a small number of times. This rearrangement joins TRBV10-3 to TRBJ1-2; TRBD1 aligns across 7 bases. The CDR3 sequence is 19 residues long. CDR1 and CDR2 (germline): ENHRY, SYGVKD. The V gene end was trimmed by 5 bases and the J gene end by 0 bases; junction bases not matched to a gene: 18. CDR3: CAISLDPGQAPRANYGYTF. As DNA, the CDR3 is TGTGCCATCAGTTTGGACCCCGGACAGGCCCCGCGAGCTAACTATGGCTACACCTTC.

This sequence joins TRBV4-3 and TRBJ1-2; D is perhaps TRBD1 (5 bases). CDR3 length equals 16 residues. Trimming left V 0 bases short and J 4 bases short, with 15 bases between. The germline V gene encodes CDR1 LGHNA and CDR2 YSLEER. Here the CDR3 reads CASSQDDSPLIYGYTF. The CDR3 region has the DNA TGCGCCAGCAGCCAAGACGACAGTCCATTAATCTATGGCTACACCTTC.

In its sample, this clonotype was seen a few times. The genes are TRBV15 and TRBJ1-5; D possibly corresponds to TRBD1 (5 bases). The CDR3 length is 15 residues. Trimming shortened V by 5 bases and J by 5 bases, and 16 bases separated the two germline ends. The V gene's germline CDR1 is LNHNV and CDR2 YYDKDF (reference sequence). The DNA of the CDR3 is TGTGCCACCAGCCCCCGCTCCACGGGGGATCAGCCCCAGCATTTT. Amino acid sequence: CATSPRSTGDQPQHF.

Only a few counts were recorded for this clonotype. V is TRBV4-3 and J is TRBJ1-2, with D possibly matching TRBD1 (5 bases). The CDR3 runs to 13 residues. Trimming left V 6 bases short and J 3 bases short, with 11 bases between. CDR1 and CDR2 from the germline V gene are LGHNA and YSLEER. CDR3 coding DNA: TGCGCCAGCAGACCCGACAGCTACTATGGCTACACCTTC. Its translation is CASRPDSYYGYTF.

The chain links TRBV7-9 to TRBJ1-4; 9 bases align to TRBD1. This CDR3 spans 16 amino acids. Germline V lookup: CDR1 SEHNR, CDR2 FQNEAQ (reference sequence). The V segment lost 5 bases and the J segment 8 bases; nucleotides outside the gene matches: 12. The CDR3 sequence is CASSTLRGTGPEKLFF. CDR3 nucleotide sequence: TGTGCCAGCAGCACCCTACGCGGGACAGGGCCCGAAAAACTGTTTTTT.

This chain connects TRBV5-1 to TRBJ2-3; D not certain. Trimming stripped 1 base from V and 0 bases from J, with 12 bases between. The CDR3 loop spans 16 amino acids. Germline values: CDR1 SGHRS, CDR2 YFSETQ. This chain's CDR3 is CASSLRAARSTDTQYF. Written as DNA, the CDR3 is TGCGCCAGCAGCTTGCGGGCAGCTCGAAGCACAGATACGCAGTATTTT.

The gene calls are TRBV6-1 and TRBJ2-3, with unresolved D. Germline V gene sequence: CDR1 MNHNS, CDR2 SASEGT. Trimming stripped 4 bases from V and 4 bases from J, with 12 bases between. The CDR3 contains 14 residues. The CDR3 protein is CASSVGNKADTQYF. The CDR3 coding sequence is TGTGCCAGCAGTGTCGGCAATAAGGCAGATACGCAGTATTTT.

This chain uses TRBV12-3 or TRBV12-4 with TRBJ2-1; perhaps TRBD2 as D (6 bases). The ends were cut back, 4 bases at V and 10 bases at J, with 17 bases in the middle. The CDR3 is made up of 14 amino acids. CDR3 sequence: CASSSRLVRWEQFF. The DNA of the CDR3 is TGTGCCAGCAGTTCCCGACTAGTCCGATGGGAGCAGTTCTTC.

This clonotype was detected a few times. The chain recombines TRBV7-2 with TRBJ2-7; D gene uncertain. CDR3 length: 14 residues. CDR1 is SGHTA and CDR2 is FQGNSA in the germline V gene. The ends were cut back, 1 base at V and 0 bases at J, with 7 bases in the middle. The CDR3 sequence is CASSLDWNSYEQYF. DNA for the CDR3: TGTGCCAGCAGCTTAGATTGGAACTCCTACGAGCAGTACTTC.

This clonotype occurred a few times. This chain connects TRBV11-2 to TRBJ2-1, with 9 bases fitting TRBD2. With V trimmed by 3 bases and J by 8 bases, 2 bases remained unmatched. CDR3 length: 13 residues. Germline CDR1 and CDR2: SGHAT and FQNNGV. CDR3 sequence: CASSFSGGYEQFF. CDR3 DNA sequence: TGTGCCAGCAGCTTTAGCGGGGGCTATGAGCAGTTCTTC.

This clonotype was observed a handful of times. The chain carries TRBV5-1 and TRBJ1-1; D is unresolved. The V end was cut by 2 bases, the J end by 7 bases, with 9 bases between. Germline loops: CDR1 SGHRS, CDR2 YFSETQ. This CDR3 has 12 residues. The CDR3 DNA reads as TGCGCCAGCAGCTTTAACAGCGGTGAAGCTTTCTTT. Its translation: CASSFNSGEAFF.

In this sample, this clonotype turned up a few times. The chain joins TRBV7-2 to TRBJ1-5; no clear D gene. The CDR3 is 15 amino acids. The germline gives CDR1 SGHTA, CDR2 FQGNSA. The ends were cut back, 1 base at V and 1 base at J, with 8 bases in the middle. The CDR3 loop is CASSLVPTSNQPQHF. The CDR3 nucleotides are TGTGCCAGCAGCTTAGTCCCCACCAGCAATCAGCCCCAGCATTTT.

This clonotype has at least ten counts. The chain links TRBV11-1 to TRBJ2-1; 7 bases fit TRBD2. The CDR3 covers 14 residues. CDR1 and CDR2 from the germline V gene are SGHAT and FQDESV (reference sequence). Trimming removed 3 bases from V and 5 bases from J; junction bases left unmatched: 4. The CDR3 region is CASSFLAVDNEQFF. In nucleotides, the CDR3 is TGTGCCAGCAGCTTCCTAGCGGTCGACAATGAGCAGTTCTTC.

This chain connects TRBV28 to TRBJ1-4; no clear D gene. V was pared by 8 bases and J by 2 bases, with 15 bases between. Germline V gene lookup returns CDR1 MDHEN and CDR2 SYDVKM. The CDR3 has 15 residues. The CDR3 here is CASRIRRTTNEKLFF. The DNA of the CDR3 is TGTGCCAGCCGCATAAGGAGGACTACTAATGAAAAACTGTTTTTT.

A few counts support this clonotype. The chain has TRBV29-1 and TRBJ1-1, with D uncertain. CDR1 SQVTM and CDR2 ANQGSEA come from the germline V gene. The CDR3 is 13 residues long. Trimming shortened V by 4 bases and J by 2 bases, and 11 bases separated the two germline ends. The CDR3 nucleotides are TGCAGCGTTGGTATGGGCGGTAACACTGAAGCTTTCTTT. Translated: CSVGMGGNTEAFF.

The rearrangement uses TRBV9 and TRBJ1-2; D is undetermined. The CDR3 is 15 amino acids. CDR1 SGDLS and CDR2 YYNGEE come from the germline V gene. V was trimmed by 0 bases and J by 7 bases, leaving 16 bases between them. The CDR3 DNA reads as TGTGCCAGCAGCGTAGCGACCGCCGCCTGGGGTGGCTACACCTTC. The encoded protein is CASSVATAAWGGYTF.

This clonotype was picked up a small number of times. J is TRBJ2-7 and V is TRBV5-1; 10 bases match TRBD1. CDR3 size: 14 residues. Germline-derived CDR1 and CDR2 are SGHRS and YFSETQ. The trim removed 3 bases at V and 4 bases at J, leaving 4 bases unmatched. CDR3 bases: TGCGCCAGCAGCTGGAGACAGGGGGCTTACGAGCAGTACTTC. Its protein is CASSWRQGAYEQYF.

This chain joins TRBV4-2 and TRBJ1-2; D is unresolved. This CDR3 has 14 residues. Germline CDR1 and CDR2: LGHNA and YNFKEQ. The germline V and J ends were trimmed by 1 base and 8 bases, with 14 bases remaining between them. The CDR3 sequence: CASSQVQNQGGYTF. CDR3 DNA: TGTGCCAGCAGCCAAGTGCAGAACCAAGGGGGCTACACCTTC.

The rearrangement joins TRBV7-9 to TRBJ2-5; D perhaps matches TRBD1 (6 bases). Germline values: CDR1 SEHNR, CDR2 FQNEAQ (reference sequence). The V gene lost 7 bases and the J gene lost 5 bases, with 23 bases spanning the gap. The CDR3 consists of 16 residues. In DNA, the CDR3 is TGTGCCAGCACCGATGGGGGCAGATTAATTGGGGAGACCCAGTACTTC. This translates into CASTDGGRLIGETQYF.

V and J are TRBV4-3 and TRBJ1-2, with no clear D. Trimming left V 4 bases short and J 5 bases short, with 20 bases between. Germline-derived CDR1 and CDR2 are LGHNA and YSLEER. The CDR3 contains 16 residues. This CDR3 is CASSPNSGRAGYGYTF. For the CDR3, the DNA is TGCGCCAGCAGCCCCAACAGTGGCCGAGCTGGGTATGGCTACACCTTC.

This clonotype was seen a few times. The V gene is TRBV5-1, the J gene TRBJ2-7; TRBD1 is a possible D gene (6 bases). V was cut by 1 base and J by 0 bases, with 14 bases left in between. From germline, CDR1 is SGHRS and CDR2 YFSETQ. The CDR3 length is 16 residues. CDR3: CASSLRLQGSSYEQYF. The CDR3 DNA follows: TGCGCCAGCAGCTTGAGACTACAGGGCAGCTCCTACGAGCAGTACTTC.

This clonotype appeared a few times. The chain employs TRBV28 and TRBJ2-1; possibly TRBD1 or TRBD2 for D (6 bases each). The CDR3 totals 16 residues. Germline CDR1 MDHEN, CDR2 SYDVKM. The V end was cut by 6 bases, the J end by 5 bases, with 20 bases between. The DNA of the CDR3 is TGTGCCAGCAGGCCAAGATGGAGGGGGGAGCACAATGAGCAGTTCTTC. Its protein product is CASRPRWRGEHNEQFF.